The sequence of this T cell receptor (beta chain) was determined in a study of memory CD4+ T cells and cytomegalovirus serostatus. Study background: This sample comes from healthy Belgian adults, roughly 9 CMV seropositive, under 25 seronegative.

Data came from immunoSEQ multiplex PCR; TCRdb stores just in-frame clones and leaves some out. The sample gives about 73,000 clones, under 80% of which show up once; about 2.5% is in the top ten. This CDR3 contains 16 residues. Germline lookup yields CDR1 LGHNA and CDR2 YNFKEQ. The trim removed 2 bases at V and 4 bases at J, leaving 10 bases unmatched. Single viable CD3+CD4+CD8-CD45RO+ cells were sorted as the memory CD4+ T cells. Sequencing was carried out using memory CD4+ T cells from blood. This receptor was obtained from an adult in good health and CMV-seropositive. This rearrangement joins TRBV4-2 to TRBJ2-5; 7 bases line up with TRBD2. As DNA, the CDR3 is TGTGCCAGCAGCCAACAGAGGAGCGGGATTCCAGAGACCCAGTACTTC. Translating gives CASSQQRSGIPETQYF.